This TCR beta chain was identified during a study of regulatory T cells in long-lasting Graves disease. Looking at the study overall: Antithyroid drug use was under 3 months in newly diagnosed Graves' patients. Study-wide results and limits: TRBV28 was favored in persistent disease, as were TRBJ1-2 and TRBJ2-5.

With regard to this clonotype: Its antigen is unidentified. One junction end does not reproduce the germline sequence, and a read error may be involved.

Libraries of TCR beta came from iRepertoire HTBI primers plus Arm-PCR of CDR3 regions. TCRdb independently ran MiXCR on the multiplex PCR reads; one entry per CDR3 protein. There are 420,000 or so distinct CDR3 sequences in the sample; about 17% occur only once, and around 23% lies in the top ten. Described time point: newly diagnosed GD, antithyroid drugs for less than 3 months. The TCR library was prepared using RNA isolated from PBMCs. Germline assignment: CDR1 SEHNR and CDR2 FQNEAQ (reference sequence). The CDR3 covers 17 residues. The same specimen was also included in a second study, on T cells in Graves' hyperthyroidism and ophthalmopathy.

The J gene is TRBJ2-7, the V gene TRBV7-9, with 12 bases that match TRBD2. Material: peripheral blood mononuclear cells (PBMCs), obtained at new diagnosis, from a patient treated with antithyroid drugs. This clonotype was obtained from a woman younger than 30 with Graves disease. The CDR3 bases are TGTGCCAGCAGTTCCGGGACTAGCGGGCCCTACTCCTACAAGCAGTACTTC. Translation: CASSSGTSGPYSYKQYF.